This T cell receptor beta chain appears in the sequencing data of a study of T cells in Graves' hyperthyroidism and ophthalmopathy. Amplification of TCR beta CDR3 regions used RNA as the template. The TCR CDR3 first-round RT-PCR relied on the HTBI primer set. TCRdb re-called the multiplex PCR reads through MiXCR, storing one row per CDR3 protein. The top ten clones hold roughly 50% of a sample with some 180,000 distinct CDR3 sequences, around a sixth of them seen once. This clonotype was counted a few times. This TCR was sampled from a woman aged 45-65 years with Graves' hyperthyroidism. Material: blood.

The CDR3 protein is CASSIGRGVTYEQYF. Here the CDR3 DNA reads TGTGCCAGTAGTATCGGTAGGGGGGTAACCTACGAGCAGTACTTC. The rearrangement joins TRBV19 to TRBJ2-7, with D perhaps matching TRBD1 or TRBD2 (6 bases each). This CDR3 comprises 15 residues. Between the trimmed V and J ends, which lost 3 bases and 2 bases, there was a span of 14 bases. Per the germline V gene, CDR1 is LNHDA and CDR2 is SQIVND (reference sequence).